This T cell receptor (beta chain) was obtained from a study of long-term antiretroviral therapy in people with HIV. Study-wide points: Pre-ART clonal expansion yielded clones that dominated the repertoire at all time points.

Regarding this clone: What it binds is not known.

Participants living with HIV all received treatment in the United States. Looked up from germline, CDR1 is SNHLY and CDR2 is FYNNEI. Trimming pared 4 bases from V and 1 base from J, leaving 11 bases between. The length of the CDR3 is 15 residues. Running of the v3.0 immunoSEQ assay took place at survey level. Assay used: immunoSEQ multiplex PCR; TCRdb lists only in-frame clones, some missing. Of tens of thousands of clones in the sample, less than 90% are singletons; the top ten hold 4% to 4.5%. The V gene is TRBV2, the J gene TRBJ1-5; D not certain. Sample: unsorted PBMCs, taken 1.2 years after starting antiretroviral therapy. The receptor was derived from a woman aged 45-60 years with HIV. The CDR3 loop is CASSGQDLSNQPQHF. The DNA of the CDR3 is TGTGCCAGCAGTGGGCAGGATCTCAGCAATCAGCCCCAGCATTTT.